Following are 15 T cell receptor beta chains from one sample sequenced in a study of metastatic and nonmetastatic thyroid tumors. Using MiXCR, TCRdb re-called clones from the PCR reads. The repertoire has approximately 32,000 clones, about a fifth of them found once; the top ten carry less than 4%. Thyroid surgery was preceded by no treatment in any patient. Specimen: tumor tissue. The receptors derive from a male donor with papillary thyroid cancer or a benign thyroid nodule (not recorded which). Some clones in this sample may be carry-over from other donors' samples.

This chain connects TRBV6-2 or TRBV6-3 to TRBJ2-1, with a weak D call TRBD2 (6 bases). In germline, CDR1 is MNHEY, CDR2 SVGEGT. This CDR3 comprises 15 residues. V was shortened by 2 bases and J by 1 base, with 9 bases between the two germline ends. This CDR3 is CASSYGAGSYNEQFF. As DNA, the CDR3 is TGTGCCAGCAGTTACGGGGCGGGGTCCTACAATGAGCAGTTCTTC.

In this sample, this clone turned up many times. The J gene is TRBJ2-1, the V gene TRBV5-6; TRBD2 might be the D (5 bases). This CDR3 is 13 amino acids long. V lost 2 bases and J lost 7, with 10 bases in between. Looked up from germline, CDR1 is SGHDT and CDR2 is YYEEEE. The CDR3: CASSFGGPNEQFF. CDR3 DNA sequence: TGTGCCAGCAGCTTTGGCGGGCCTAATGAGCAGTTCTTC.

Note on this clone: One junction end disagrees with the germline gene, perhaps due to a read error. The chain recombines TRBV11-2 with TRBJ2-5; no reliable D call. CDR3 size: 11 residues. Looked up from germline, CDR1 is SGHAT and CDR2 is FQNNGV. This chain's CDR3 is CASILEATQYF. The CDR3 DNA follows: TGTGCCAGCATCTTAGAGGCTACCCAGTACTTC. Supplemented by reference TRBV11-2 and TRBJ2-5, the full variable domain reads EAGVAQSPRYKIIEKRQSVAFWCNPISGHATLYWYQQILGQGPKLLIQFQNNGVVDDSQLPKDRFSAERLKGVDSTLKIQPAKLEDSAVYLCASILEATQYFGPGTRLLVL.

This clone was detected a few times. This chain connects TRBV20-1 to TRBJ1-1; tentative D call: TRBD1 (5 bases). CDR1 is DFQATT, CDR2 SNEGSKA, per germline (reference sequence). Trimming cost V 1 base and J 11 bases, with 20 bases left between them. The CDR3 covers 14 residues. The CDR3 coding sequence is TGCAGTGCTAGAGTTATGCAGGGCAACTTCGAGGCTTTCTTT. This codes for CSARVMQGNFEAFF.

CDR3 in amino acids: CASSDSGNEQFF. In nucleotides, the CDR3 is TGTGCCAGCAGTGATTCTGGGAATGAGCAGTTCTTC. The V and J genes are TRBV2 and TRBJ2-1; D is uncertain. With 3 bases removed from V and 7 bases from J, the gap between germline ends came to 7 bases. This CDR3 comprises 12 residues. Germline-derived CDR1 and CDR2 are SNHLY and FYNNEI.

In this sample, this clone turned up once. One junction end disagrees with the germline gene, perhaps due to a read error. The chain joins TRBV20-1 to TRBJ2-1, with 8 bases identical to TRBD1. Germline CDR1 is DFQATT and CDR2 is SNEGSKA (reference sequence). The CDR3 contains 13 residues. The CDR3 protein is CSAVDRDYNEQFF. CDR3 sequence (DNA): TGTAGTGCAGTGGACAGGGATTACAATGAGCAGTTCTTC.

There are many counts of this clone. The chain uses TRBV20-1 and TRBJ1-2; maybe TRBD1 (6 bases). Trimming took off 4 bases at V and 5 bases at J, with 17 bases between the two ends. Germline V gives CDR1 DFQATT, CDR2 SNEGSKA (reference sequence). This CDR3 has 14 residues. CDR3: CSAKPGQRLYGYTF. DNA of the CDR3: TGCAGTGCTAAACCGGGACAACGATTATATGGCTACACCTTC.

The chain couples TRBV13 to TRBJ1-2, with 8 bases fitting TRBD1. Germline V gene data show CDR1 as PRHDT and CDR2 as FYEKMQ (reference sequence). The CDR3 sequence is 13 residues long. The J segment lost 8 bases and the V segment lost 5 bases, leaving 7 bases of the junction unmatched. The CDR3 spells CASSHRDRSGYTF. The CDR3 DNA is TGTGCCAGCAGCCACCGGGACAGGTCGGGCTACACCTTC.

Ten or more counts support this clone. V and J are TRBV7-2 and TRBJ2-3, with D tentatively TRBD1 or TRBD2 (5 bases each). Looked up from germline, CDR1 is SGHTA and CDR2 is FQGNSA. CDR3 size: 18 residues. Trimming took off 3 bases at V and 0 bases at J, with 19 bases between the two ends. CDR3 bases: TGTGCCAGCAGCTTGGGCGCAAGGGGACGGGGAAGCACAGATACGCAGTATTTT. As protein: CASSLGARGRGSTDTQYF.

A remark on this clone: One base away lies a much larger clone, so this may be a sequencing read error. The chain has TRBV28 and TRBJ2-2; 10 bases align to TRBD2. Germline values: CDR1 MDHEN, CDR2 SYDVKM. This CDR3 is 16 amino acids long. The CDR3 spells CASSTRAGGPTWELFF. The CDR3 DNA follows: TGTGCCAGCAGTACACGAGCGGGAGGGCCCACCTGGGAGCTGTTTTTT.

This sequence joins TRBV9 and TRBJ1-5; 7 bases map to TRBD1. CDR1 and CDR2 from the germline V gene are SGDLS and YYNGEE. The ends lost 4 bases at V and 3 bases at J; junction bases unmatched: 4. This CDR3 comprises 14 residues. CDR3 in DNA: TGTGCCAGCAGCTCGGGACAGAACAATCAGCCCCAGCATTTT. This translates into CASSSGQNNQPQHF. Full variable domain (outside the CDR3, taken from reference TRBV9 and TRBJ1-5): DSGVTQTPKHLITATGQRVTLRCSPRSGDLSVYWYQQSLDQGLQFLIQYYNGEERAKGNILERFSAQQFPDLHSELNLSSLELGDSALYFCASSSGQNNQPQHFGDGTRLSIL.

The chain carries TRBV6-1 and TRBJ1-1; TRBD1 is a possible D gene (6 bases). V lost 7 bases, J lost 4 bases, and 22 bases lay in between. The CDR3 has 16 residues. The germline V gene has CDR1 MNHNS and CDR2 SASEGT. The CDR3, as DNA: TGTGCCAGCACCTCCCTACAGGGTTTGGGTACCACTGAAGCTTTCTTT. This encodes CASTSLQGLGTTEAFF.

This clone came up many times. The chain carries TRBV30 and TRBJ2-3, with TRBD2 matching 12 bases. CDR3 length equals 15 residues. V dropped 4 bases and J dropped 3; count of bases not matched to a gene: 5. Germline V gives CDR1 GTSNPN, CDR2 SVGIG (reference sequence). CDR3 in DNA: TGTGCCTGGACCCTAGCGGGAGGGCCAACAGATACGCAGTATTTT. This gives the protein CAWTLAGGPTDTQYF.

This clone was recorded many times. The CDR3 DNA is TGTGCCAGCAGCGTAGGTCTGGACAGGGGTTCGGCAAAACTGTTTTTT. As protein: CASSVGLDRGSAKLFF. The V and J genes are TRBV9 and TRBJ1-4; the match to TRBD1 covers 9 bases. In germline, CDR1 is SGDLS, CDR2 YYNGEE. The CDR3 runs 16 residues. Trimming took 0 bases from V and 10 from J; bases not matched to a gene: 10. The variable domain in full, with the rest retrieved from reference TRBV9 and TRBJ1-4, is DSGVTQTPKHLITATGQRVTLRCSPRSGDLSVYWYQQSLDQGLQFLIQYYNGEERAKGNILERFSAQQFPDLHSELNLSSLELGDSALYFCASSVGLDRGSAKLFFGSGTQLSVL.

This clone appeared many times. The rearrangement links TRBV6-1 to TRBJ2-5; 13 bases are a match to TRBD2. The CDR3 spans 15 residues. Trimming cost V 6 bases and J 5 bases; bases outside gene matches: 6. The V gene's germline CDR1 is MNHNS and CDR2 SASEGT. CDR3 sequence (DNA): TGTGCCAGCAGCCGACTAGCGGGAGGCCCGGAGACCCAGTACTTC. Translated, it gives CASSRLAGGPETQYF.